The rows below give T cell receptor beta chains drawn from one sample of a study of blood T cell repertoires in COVID-19. Clones were sequenced by immunoSEQ multiplex PCR, and TCRdb holds only the in-frame ones, with some missing. The data contain approximately 230,000 clones, around 89% of them singletons. The sequenced material came from peripheral blood. The receptors stem from a woman between 25 and 40 years old with COVID-19, enrolled during active disease. The CDR3 runs from the conserved cysteine through the conserved F or W.

V: TRBV7-2; J: TRBJ2-7; CDR3: CASSLGPGQAYEQYF
V: TRBV6-2/TRBV6-3; J: TRBJ1-3; CDR3: CASSYSTRSGNTIYF
V: TRBV19; J: TRBJ2-7; CDR3: CASSIRDRGAYEQYF
V: TRBV19; J: TRBJ1-5; CDR3: CASSSPGGASFLEPQHF
V: TRBV29-1; J: TRBJ2-1; CDR3: CSVAGTSGGTHNEQFF
V: TRBV3-1/TRBV3-2; J: TRBJ1-5; CDR3: CASSQGTGNQPQHF
V: TRBV29-1; J: TRBJ2-5; CDR3: CSVRLAGGQETQYF
V: TRBV7-2; J: TRBJ1-6; CDR3: CASSLAPPERSSYNSPLHF
V: TRBV18; J: TRBJ2-1; CDR3: CASAPERGGRKFF
V: TRBV7-7; J: TRBJ2-3; CDR3: CASSAEGAGNTDTQYF
V: TRBV7-8; J: TRBJ1-2; CDR3: CASSTGSPSGYTF
V: TRBV5-4; J: TRBJ1-4; CDR3: CASSLGRGPVATNEKLFF
V: TRBV12-5; J: TRBJ1-5; CDR3: CASDPDRGLDNQPQHF
V: TRBV9; J: TRBJ2-3; CDR3: CASSVDSGQRRTDTQYF
V: TRBV14; J: TRBJ2-4; CDR3: CASSQTGGFNIQYF
V: TRBV5-4; J: TRBJ2-1; CDR3: CASSFRTGGSVDEQFF
V: TRBV30; J: TRBJ1-2; CDR3: CAWTGGNYGYTF
V: TRBV5-1; J: TRBJ2-3; CDR3: CASSVTGTGADTQYF
V: TRBV27; J: TRBJ1-1; CDR3: CASSLQGYTEAFF
V: TRBV11-3; J: TRBJ1-1; CDR3: CASSVIQGVNTEAFF
V: TRBV19; J: TRBJ1-1; CDR3: CASSLGTGPIRNTEAFF
V: TRBV19; J: TRBJ2-2; CDR3: CASSYPPGQGTPNTGELFF
V: TRBV7-2; J: TRBJ2-3; CDR3: CASSLAGLPGSTDTQYF
V: TRBV27; J: TRBJ1-5; CDR3: CASGTGGGNQPQHF